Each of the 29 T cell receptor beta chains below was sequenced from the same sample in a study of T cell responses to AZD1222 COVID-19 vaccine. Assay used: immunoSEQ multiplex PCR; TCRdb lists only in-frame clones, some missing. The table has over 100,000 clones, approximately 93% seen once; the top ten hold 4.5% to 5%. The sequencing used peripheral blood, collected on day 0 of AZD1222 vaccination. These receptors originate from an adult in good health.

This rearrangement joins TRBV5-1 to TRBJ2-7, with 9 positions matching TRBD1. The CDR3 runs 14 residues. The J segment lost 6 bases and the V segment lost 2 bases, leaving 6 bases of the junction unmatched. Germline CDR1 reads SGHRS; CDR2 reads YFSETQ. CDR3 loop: CASSFTGGVSEQYF. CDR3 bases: TGCGCCAGCAGCTTTACAGGGGGCGTAAGCGAGCAGTACTTC.

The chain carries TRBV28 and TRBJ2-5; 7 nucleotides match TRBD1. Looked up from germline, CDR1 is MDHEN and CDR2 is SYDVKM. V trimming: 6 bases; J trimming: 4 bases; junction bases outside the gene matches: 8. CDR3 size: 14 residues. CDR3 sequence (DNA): TGTGCCAGCAGGGGACAGACCCCCCCAGAGACCCAGTACTTC. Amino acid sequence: CASRGQTPPETQYF. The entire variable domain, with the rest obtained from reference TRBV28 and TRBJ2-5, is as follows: DVKVTQSSRYLVKRTGEKVFLECVQDMDHENMFWYRQDPGLGLRLIYFSYDVKMKEKGDIPEGYSVSREKKERFSLILESASTNQTSMYLCASRGQTPPETQYFGPGTRLLVL.

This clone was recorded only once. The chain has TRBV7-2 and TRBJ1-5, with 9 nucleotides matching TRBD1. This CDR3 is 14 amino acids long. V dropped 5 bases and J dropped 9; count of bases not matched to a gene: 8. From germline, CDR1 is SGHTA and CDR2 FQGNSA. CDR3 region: CASSRDREGRPQHF. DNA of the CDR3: TGTGCCAGCAGCCGGGACAGGGAGGGACGGCCCCAGCATTTT.

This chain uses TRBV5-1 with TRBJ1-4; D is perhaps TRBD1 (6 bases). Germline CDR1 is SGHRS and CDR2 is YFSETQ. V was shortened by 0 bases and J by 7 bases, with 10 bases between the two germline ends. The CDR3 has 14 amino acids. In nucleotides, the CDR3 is TGCGCCAGCAGCTTGGTGGACAGTGGTGAAAAACTGTTTTTT. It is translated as CASSLVDSGEKLFF.

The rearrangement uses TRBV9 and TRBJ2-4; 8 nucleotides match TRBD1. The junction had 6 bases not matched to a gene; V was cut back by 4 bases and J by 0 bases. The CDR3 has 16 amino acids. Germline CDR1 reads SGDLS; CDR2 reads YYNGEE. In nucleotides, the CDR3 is TGTGCCAGCAGCCCCGGACAGGGCCTAGCCAAAAACATTCAGTACTTC. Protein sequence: CASSPGQGLAKNIQYF.

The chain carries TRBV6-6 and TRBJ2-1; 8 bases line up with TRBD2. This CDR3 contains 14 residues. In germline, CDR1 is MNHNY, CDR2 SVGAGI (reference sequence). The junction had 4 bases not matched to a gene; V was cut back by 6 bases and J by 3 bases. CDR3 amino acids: CASSSSGFYNEQFF. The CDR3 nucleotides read TGTGCCAGCAGCTCTAGCGGGTTCTACAATGAGCAGTTCTTC.

The DNA of the CDR3 is TGTGCCATCAGTGAGCACCCCGGACAGGGTAACTATGGCTACACCTTC. It specifies CAISEHPGQGNYGYTF. The rearrangement uses TRBV10-3 and TRBJ1-2, with TRBD1 matching 8 bases. Unmatched junction bases numbered 6, after V lost 2 bases and J lost 1 base. The germline V gene has CDR1 ENHRY and CDR2 SYGVKD. The CDR3 covers 16 residues.

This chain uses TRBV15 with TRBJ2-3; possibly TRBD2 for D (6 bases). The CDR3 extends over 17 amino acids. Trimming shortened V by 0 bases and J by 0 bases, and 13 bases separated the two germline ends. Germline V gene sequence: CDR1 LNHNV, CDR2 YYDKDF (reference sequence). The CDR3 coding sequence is TGTGCCACCAGCAGAGAAAATTGGAGCGGGAGCACAGATACGCAGTATTTT. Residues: CATSRENWSGSTDTQYF.

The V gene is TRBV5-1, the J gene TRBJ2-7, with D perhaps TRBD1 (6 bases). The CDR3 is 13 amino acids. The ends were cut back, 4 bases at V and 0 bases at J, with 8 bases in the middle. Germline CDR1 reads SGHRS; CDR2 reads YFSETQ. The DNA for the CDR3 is TGCGCCAGCAGCAAACAGGGCTCCTACGAGCAGTACTTC. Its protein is CASSKQGSYEQYF.

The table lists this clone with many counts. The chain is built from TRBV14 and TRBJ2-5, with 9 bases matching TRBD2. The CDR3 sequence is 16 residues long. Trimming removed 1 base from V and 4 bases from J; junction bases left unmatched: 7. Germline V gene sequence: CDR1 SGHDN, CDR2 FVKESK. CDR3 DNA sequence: TGTGCCAGCAGCCAAGGATTCATAGCGGGAGCAGAGACCCAGTACTTC. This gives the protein CASSQGFIAGAETQYF.

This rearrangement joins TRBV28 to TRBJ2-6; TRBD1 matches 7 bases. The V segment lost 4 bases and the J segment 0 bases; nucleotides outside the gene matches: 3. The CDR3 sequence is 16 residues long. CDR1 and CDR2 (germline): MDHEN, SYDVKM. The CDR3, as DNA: TGTGCCAGCAGTTCCGGGACAGTCTCTGGGGCCAACGTCCTGACTTTC. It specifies CASSSGTVSGANVLTF.

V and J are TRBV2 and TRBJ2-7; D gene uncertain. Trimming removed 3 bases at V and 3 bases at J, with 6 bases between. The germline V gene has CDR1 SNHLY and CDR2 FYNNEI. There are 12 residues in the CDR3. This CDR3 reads CASSEHGYEQYF. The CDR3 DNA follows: TGTGCCAGCAGTGAGCACGGCTACGAGCAGTACTTC.

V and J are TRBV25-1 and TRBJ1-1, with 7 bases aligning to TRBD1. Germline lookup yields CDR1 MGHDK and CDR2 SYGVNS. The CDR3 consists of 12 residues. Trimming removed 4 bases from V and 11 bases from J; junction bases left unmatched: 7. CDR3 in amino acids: CASSGPEGAAFF. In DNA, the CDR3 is TGTGCCAGCAGTGGGCCCGAGGGGGCCGCTTTCTTT.

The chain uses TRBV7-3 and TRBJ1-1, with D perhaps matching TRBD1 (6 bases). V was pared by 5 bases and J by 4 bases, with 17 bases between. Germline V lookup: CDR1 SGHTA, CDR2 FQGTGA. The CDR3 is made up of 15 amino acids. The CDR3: CASSANNRVGTEAFF. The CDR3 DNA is TGTGCCAGCAGCGCCAACAACAGGGTGGGCACTGAAGCTTTCTTT.

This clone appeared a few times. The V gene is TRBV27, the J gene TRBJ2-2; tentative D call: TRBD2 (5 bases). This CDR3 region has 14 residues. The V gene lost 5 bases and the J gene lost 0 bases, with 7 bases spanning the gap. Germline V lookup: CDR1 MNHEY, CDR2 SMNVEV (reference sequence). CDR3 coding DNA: TGTGCCAGCAGTCCCGGGACGAACACCGGGGAGCTGTTTTTT. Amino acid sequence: CASSPGTNTGELFF.

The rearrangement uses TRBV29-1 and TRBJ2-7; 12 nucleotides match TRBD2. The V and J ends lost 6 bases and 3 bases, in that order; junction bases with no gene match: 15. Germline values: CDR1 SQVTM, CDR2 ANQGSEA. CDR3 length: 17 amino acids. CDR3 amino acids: CSVILPLAGGSLYEQYF. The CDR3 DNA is TGCAGCGTAATACTACCACTAGCGGGAGGTTCCCTCTACGAGCAGTACTTC.

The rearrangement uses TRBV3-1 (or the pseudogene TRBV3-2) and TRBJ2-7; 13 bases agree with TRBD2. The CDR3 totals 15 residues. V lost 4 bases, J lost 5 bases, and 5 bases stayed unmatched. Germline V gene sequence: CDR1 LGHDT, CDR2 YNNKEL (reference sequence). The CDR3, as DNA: TGTGCCAGCAGCCCAGGGACTAGCGGGATCCACGAGCAGTACTTC. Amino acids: CASSPGTSGIHEQYF.

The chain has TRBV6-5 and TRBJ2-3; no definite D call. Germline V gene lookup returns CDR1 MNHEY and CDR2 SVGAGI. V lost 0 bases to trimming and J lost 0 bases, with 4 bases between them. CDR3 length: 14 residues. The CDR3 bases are TGTGCCAGCAGTTACTCCAGGAGCACAGATACGCAGTATTTT. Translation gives CASSYSRSTDTQYF.

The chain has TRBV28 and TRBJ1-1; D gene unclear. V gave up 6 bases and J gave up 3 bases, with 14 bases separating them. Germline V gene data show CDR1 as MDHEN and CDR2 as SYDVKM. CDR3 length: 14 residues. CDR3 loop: CASSGWGMDTEAFF. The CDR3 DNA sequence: TGTGCCAGCAGCGGATGGGGAATGGACACTGAAGCTTTCTTT.

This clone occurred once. The CDR3 loop is CASSDSKETQYF. As DNA, the CDR3 is TGTGCCAGCAGCGACTCAAAGGAGACCCAGTACTTC. This chain joins TRBV9 and TRBJ2-5; D not resolved. The CDR3 is made up of 12 amino acids. Germline-derived CDR1 and CDR2 are SGDLS and YYNGEE. Between the trimmed V and J ends, which lost 3 bases and 5 bases, there was a span of 8 bases. Full variable domain (missing parts from reference TRBV9 and TRBJ2-5): DSGVTQTPKHLITATGQRVTLRCSPRSGDLSVYWYQQSLDQGLQFLIQYYNGEERAKGNILERFSAQQFPDLHSELNLSSLELGDSALYFCASSDSKETQYFGPGTRLLVL.

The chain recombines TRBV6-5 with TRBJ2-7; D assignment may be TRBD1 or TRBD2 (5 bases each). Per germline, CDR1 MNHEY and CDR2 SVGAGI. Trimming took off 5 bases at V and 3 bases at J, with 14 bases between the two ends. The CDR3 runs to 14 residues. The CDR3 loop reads CASSRGRLGYEQYF. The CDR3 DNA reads TGTGCCAGCAGTCGGGGCAGGCTTGGCTACGAGCAGTACTTC.

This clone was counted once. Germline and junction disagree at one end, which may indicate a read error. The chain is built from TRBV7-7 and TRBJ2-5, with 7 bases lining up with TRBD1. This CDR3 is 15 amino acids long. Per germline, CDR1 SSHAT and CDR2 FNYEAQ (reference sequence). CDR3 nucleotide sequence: TGTGCTAGCAGCTCCGGGACAGATGCACAAGAGACCCAGTACTTC. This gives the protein CASSSGTDAQETQYF.

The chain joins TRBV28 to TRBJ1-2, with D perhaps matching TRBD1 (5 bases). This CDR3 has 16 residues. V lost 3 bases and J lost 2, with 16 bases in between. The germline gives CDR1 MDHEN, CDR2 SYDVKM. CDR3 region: CASSFPPGRTNYGYTF. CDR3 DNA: TGTGCCAGCAGTTTTCCCCCGGGACGGACCAACTATGGCTACACCTTC.

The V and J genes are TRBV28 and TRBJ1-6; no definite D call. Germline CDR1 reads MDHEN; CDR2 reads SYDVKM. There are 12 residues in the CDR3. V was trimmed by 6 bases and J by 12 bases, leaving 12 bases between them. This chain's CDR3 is CASSPLTGPLHF. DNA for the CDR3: TGTGCCAGCAGCCCGTTGACGGGACCCCTCCACTTT. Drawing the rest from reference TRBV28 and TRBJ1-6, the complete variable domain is DVKVTQSSRYLVKRTGEKVFLECVQDMDHENMFWYRQDPGLGLRLIYFSYDVKMKEKGDIPEGYSVSREKKERFSLILESASTNQTSMYLCASSPLTGPLHFGNGTRLTVT.

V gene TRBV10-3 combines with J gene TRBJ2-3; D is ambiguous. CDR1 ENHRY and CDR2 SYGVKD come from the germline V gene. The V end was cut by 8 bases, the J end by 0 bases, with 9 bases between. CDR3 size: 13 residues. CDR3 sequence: CAIARLSTDTQYF. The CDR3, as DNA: TGTGCCATCGCTCGACTTAGCACAGATACGCAGTATTTT.

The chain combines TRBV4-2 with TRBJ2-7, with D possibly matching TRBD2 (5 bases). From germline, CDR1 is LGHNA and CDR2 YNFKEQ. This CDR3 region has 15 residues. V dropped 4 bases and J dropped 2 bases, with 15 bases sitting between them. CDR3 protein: CASSLQEGSAYEQYF. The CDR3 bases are TGTGCCAGCAGCCTACAAGAGGGCAGTGCCTACGAGCAGTACTTC.

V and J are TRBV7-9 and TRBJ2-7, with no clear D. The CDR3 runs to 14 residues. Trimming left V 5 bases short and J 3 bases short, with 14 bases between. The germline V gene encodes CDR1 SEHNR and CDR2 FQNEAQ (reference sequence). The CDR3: CASSPRHKLYEQYF. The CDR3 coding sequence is TGTGCCAGCAGCCCTCGCCATAAGCTCTACGAGCAGTACTTC.

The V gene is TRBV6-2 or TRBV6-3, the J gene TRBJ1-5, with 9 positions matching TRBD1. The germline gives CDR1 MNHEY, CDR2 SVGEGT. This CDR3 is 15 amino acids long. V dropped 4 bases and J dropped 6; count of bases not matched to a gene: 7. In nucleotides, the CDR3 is TGTGCCAGCAGTTCACAGGGGGCGAGGGGTCAGCCCCAGCATTTT. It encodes CASSSQGARGQPQHF.

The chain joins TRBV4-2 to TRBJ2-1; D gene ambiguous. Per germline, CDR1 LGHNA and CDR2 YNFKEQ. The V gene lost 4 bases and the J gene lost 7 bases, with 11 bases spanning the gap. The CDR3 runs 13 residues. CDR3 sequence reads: CASSPLLGNEQFF. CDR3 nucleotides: TGTGCCAGCAGCCCACTATTAGGTAATGAGCAGTTCTTC.